The following is a T cell receptor (beta chain) sequence with its context. Trimming stripped 2 bases from V and 9 bases from J, with 11 bases between. The CDR3 is made up of 13 amino acids. Germline V lookup: CDR1 SNHLY, CDR2 FYNNEI. This record belongs to a study of blood T cell repertoires in COVID-19. On the study more broadly: T cells, B-cell-depleted T cells, or PBMCs supplied cDNA or gDNA.

While infection was still active, Seattle patients were enrolled and then followed longitudinally. TCRdb's table, derived via immunoSEQ multiplex PCR, lists solely in-frame clones and lacks some. The sample consists of around 100,000 clones, approximately 88% of them appearing once. Material: peripheral blood. The chain uses TRBV2 and TRBJ2-1; D possibly corresponds to TRBD2 (5 bases). This clonotype was obtained from a man in his fifties with COVID-19, enrolled during active disease. DNA for the CDR3: TGTGCCAGCAGTGAATCGACGAGGGTTGAGCAGTTCTTC. Its protein is CASSESTRVEQFF.